The 28 T cell receptor beta chains in this list originate from one sample, sequenced in a study of T cells in tuberculosis. Assay used: immunoSEQ multiplex PCR; TCRdb lists only in-frame clones, some missing. The data hold about 49,000 clones, with about 95% observed a single time. This sample's time point: new active TB diagnosis, blood taken before or within 7 days of starting treatment. Sequencing used PBMCs, obtained at tuberculosis diagnosis. These receptors all come from an adult with tuberculosis.

In this sample, this clone turned up a few times. The V gene is TRBV12-5, the J gene TRBJ2-2, with a possible D match to TRBD2 (6 bases). The V end lost 0 bases, the J end lost 5 bases, and 10 bases lay between the germline ends. Germline assignment: CDR1 LGHNT and CDR2 FRNRAP. The CDR3 runs to 15 residues. The CDR3 reads CASGLVLGSTGELFF. Written as DNA, the CDR3 is TGTGCTAGTGGTTTGGTACTCGGGAGTACCGGGGAGCTGTTTTTT.

The V gene is TRBV5-6, the J gene TRBJ2-1; 13 nucleotides line up with TRBD2. The ends lost 3 bases at V and 7 bases at J; junction bases unmatched: 13. The germline gives CDR1 SGHDT, CDR2 YYEEEE. The CDR3 contains 18 residues. In DNA form, the CDR3 reads TGTGCCAGCAGCTACACTCCCGGGACTAGCGGGAAATGGAATGAGCAGTTCTTC. It yields the protein CASSYTPGTSGKWNEQFF.

The chain is built from TRBV4-2 and TRBJ1-4; 7 bases agree with TRBD1. Germline CDR1 is LGHNA and CDR2 is YNFKEQ. Unmatched junction bases numbered 1, after V lost 1 base and J lost 5 bases. This CDR3 region has 14 residues. The CDR3 loop reads CASSQGQGNEKLFF. CDR3 nucleotides: TGTGCCAGCAGCCAAGGACAGGGAAATGAAAAACTGTTTTTT.

The chain joins TRBV28 to TRBJ2-1, with D maybe TRBD1 (5 bases). The germline V gene encodes CDR1 MDHEN and CDR2 SYDVKM. The CDR3 covers 16 residues. V was trimmed by 6 bases and J by 6 bases, leaving 21 bases between them. As DNA, the CDR3 is TGTGCCAGCAGCCAGACAGCCCTCCCCTCGTTCAATGAGCAGTTCTTC. This encodes CASSQTALPSFNEQFF. The full variable domain, rest sourced from reference TRBV28 and TRBJ2-1, is DVKVTQSSRYLVKRTGEKVFLECVQDMDHENMFWYRQDPGLGLRLIYFSYDVKMKEKGDIPEGYSVSREKKERFSLILESASTNQTSMYLCASSQTALPSFNEQFFGPGTRLTVL.

This chain uses TRBV6-5 with TRBJ2-2; tentative D call: TRBD2 (5 bases). Trimming cost V 8 bases and J 5 bases, with 12 bases left between them. The germline V gene has CDR1 MNHEY and CDR2 SVGAGI. The length of the CDR3 is 13 residues. The CDR3 DNA is TGTGCCAGCGGGAGAGAAGGGACCGGGGAGCTGTTTTTT. Its translation is CASGREGTGELFF.

In this sample, this clone turned up a few times. J is TRBJ2-7 and V is TRBV6-1, with a possible D match to TRBD1 (6 bases). Germline CDR1 is MNHNS and CDR2 is SASEGT. V was shortened by 5 bases and J by 3 bases, with 14 bases between the two germline ends. The CDR3 covers 14 residues. CDR3 bases: TGTGCCAGCAGTCCCCGGACAGCAGGCTACGAGCAGTACTTC. This translates into CASSPRTAGYEQYF.

The rearrangement links TRBV28 to TRBJ1-1; D might be TRBD1 (5 bases). Germline V gives CDR1 MDHEN, CDR2 SYDVKM. The CDR3 totals 14 residues. V was cut by 6 bases and J by 0 bases, with 11 bases left in between. The CDR3 loop is CASSPGLMNTEAFF. CDR3 in DNA: TGTGCCAGCAGCCCGGGACTCATGAACACTGAAGCTTTCTTT.

The V gene is TRBV6-5, the J gene TRBJ1-1, with D maybe TRBD1 (6 bases). The germline V and J ends were trimmed by 4 bases and 3 bases, with 15 bases remaining between them. The CDR3 contains 15 residues. Germline V gene data show CDR1 as MNHEY and CDR2 as SVGAGI. The CDR3 coding sequence is TGTGCCAGCAGTTCCGCAGGGGCAGGGGACACTGAAGCTTTCTTT. Protein: CASSSAGAGDTEAFF.

This clone came up once. V usage is TRBV5-6 and J usage is TRBJ1-3, with D perhaps TRBD1 (6 bases). CDR1 SGHDT and CDR2 YYEEEE come from the germline V gene. CDR3 length equals 15 residues. The V gene lost 4 bases and the J gene lost 1 base, with 12 bases spanning the gap. In nucleotides, the CDR3 is TGTGCCAGCAGCCTGACTGGACAGTCTGGAAACACCATATATTTT. The encoded protein is CASSLTGQSGNTIYF.

The rearrangement uses TRBV18 and TRBJ1-5; 9 bases agree with TRBD1. The J segment lost 0 bases and the V segment lost 4 bases, leaving 7 bases of the junction unmatched. CDR1 is KGHSH, CDR2 LQKENI, per germline. The CDR3 loop spans 17 amino acids. The CDR3 DNA is TGTGCCAGCTCACGATCTGGGACAGGGTATAGCAATCAGCCCCAGCATTTT. Translation: CASSRSGTGYSNQPQHF.

CDR3 region: CASSLRWANTGELFF. The DNA of the CDR3 is TGTGCCAGCAGCTTGCGCTGGGCTAACACCGGGGAGCTGTTTTTT. V gene TRBV5-4 combines with J gene TRBJ2-2; D call uncertain. This CDR3 is 15 amino acids long. The V gene's germline CDR1 is SGHNT and CDR2 YYREEE (reference sequence). The V end lost 1 base, the J end lost 2 bases, and 9 bases lay between the germline ends.

CDR3: CASSLTSGRRNEQFF. In DNA form, the CDR3 reads TGTGCCAGCAGCCTGACTAGCGGGAGAAGAAATGAGCAGTTCTTC. V is TRBV7-6 and J is TRBJ2-1, with 12 nucleotides matching TRBD2. The junction had 6 bases not matched to a gene; V was cut back by 5 bases and J by 7 bases. The CDR3 is 15 residues long. Germline V gives CDR1 SGHVS, CDR2 FNYEAQ. Supplemented by reference TRBV7-6 and TRBJ2-1, the full variable domain reads GAGVSQSPRYKVTKRGQDVALRCDPISGHVSLYWYRQALGQGPEFLTYFNYEAQQDKSGLPNDRFSAERPEGSISTLTIQRTEQRDSAMYRCASSLTSGRRNEQFFGPGTRLTVL.

V usage is TRBV27 and J usage is TRBJ1-1; 8 positions agree with TRBD1. CDR3 size: 14 residues. The V gene end was trimmed by 4 bases and the J gene end by 6 bases; junction bases not matched to a gene: 7. Looked up from germline, CDR1 is MNHEY and CDR2 is SMNVEV (reference sequence). Written as DNA, the CDR3 is TGTGCCAGCAGTTCCGTCTGGACAGGGCCTGAAGCTTTCTTT. It is translated as CASSSVWTGPEAFF.

This chain uses TRBV9 with TRBJ2-1, with TRBD1 identical over 7 bases. J gave up 6 bases and V 3 bases, and 9 bases lay outside the gene matches. Germline V gene sequence: CDR1 SGDLS, CDR2 YYNGEE. CDR3 length equals 15 residues. CDR3 loop: CASSGTPGQFNEQFF. The CDR3 coding sequence is TGTGCCAGCAGCGGCACACCGGGACAGTTCAATGAGCAGTTCTTC.

The rearrangement links TRBV6-5 to TRBJ2-7; 9 bases map to TRBD1. Trimming at V came to 6 bases and at J to 4 bases, leaving 7 bases not matched to a gene. Germline V lookup: CDR1 MNHEY, CDR2 SVGAGI. The CDR3 extends over 14 amino acids. CDR3 nucleotides: TGTGCCAGCAGGCAGGGACAGGGAACGTACGAGCAGTACTTC. The encoded protein is CASRQGQGTYEQYF.

The genes are TRBV5-4 and TRBJ1-5, with TRBD1 identical over 9 bases. The V gene end was trimmed by 3 bases and the J gene end by 7 bases; junction bases not matched to a gene: 8. Germline values: CDR1 SGHNT, CDR2 YYREEE (reference sequence). This CDR3 has 15 residues. This chain's CDR3 is CASSSPRDRVQPQHF. The CDR3 nucleotides are TGTGCCAGCAGCTCCCCCCGGGACAGGGTCCAGCCCCAGCATTTT.

Remarks on this clone: This same CDR3 is encoded by further DNA sequences in the sample. The rearrangement links TRBV10-3 to TRBJ1-2, with a possible D match to TRBD1 (5 bases). The ends were cut back, 0 bases at V and 4 bases at J, with 9 bases in the middle. CDR1 ENHRY and CDR2 SYGVKD come from the germline V gene. This CDR3 is 14 amino acids long. CDR3 residues: CAISESAGPYGYTF. CDR3 bases: TGTGCCATCAGTGAGTCGGCAGGGCCCTATGGCTACACCTTC.

This sequence joins TRBV30 and TRBJ2-2; D might be TRBD1 (5 bases). Trimming left V 0 bases short and J 3 bases short, with 8 bases between. Looked up from germline, CDR1 is GTSNPN and CDR2 is SVGIG (reference sequence). CDR3 length equals 14 residues. The CDR3 reads CAWSVQDHTGELFF. The CDR3 nucleotides are TGTGCCTGGAGTGTACAGGACCACACCGGGGAGCTGTTTTTT.

This clone came up once. This chain connects TRBV21-1 to TRBJ2-1; the table's TRBD2 call for D was not verified on the DNA. TRBV21-1 is marked as a pseudogene. The CDR3 loop spans 19 amino acids. DNA of the CDR3: TGTGCCAGCAGCAAAGGCTTAGGGACTAGCGGGAGCTCCTACAATGAGCAGTTCTTC. Translated, it gives CASSKGLGTSGSSYNEQFF.

CDR3 DNA sequence: TGTGCCAGCAGCTTAGATCAGTTCACAGATACGCAGTATTTT. Translating gives CASSLDQFTDTQYF. The V call is TRBV13, the J call TRBJ2-3; D gene uncertain. This CDR3 contains 14 residues. Trimming cost V 1 base and J 2 bases, with 7 bases left between them. Germline CDR1 is PRHDT and CDR2 is FYEKMQ (reference sequence).

The chain combines TRBV6-5 with TRBJ1-1; 7 nucleotides line up with TRBD1. CDR1 is MNHEY, CDR2 SVGAGI, per germline. With 10 bases clipped from V and 2 bases from J, the junction kept 7 bases outside the gene matches. This CDR3 has 13 amino acids. CDR3 in amino acids: CATKNRGNTEAFF. The CDR3 nucleotides read TGTGCCACCAAGAACAGGGGAAACACTGAAGCTTTCTTT.

The chain links TRBV30 to TRBJ2-6; the match to TRBD1 covers 10 bases. Germline V gene lookup returns CDR1 GTSNPN and CDR2 SVGIG (reference sequence). With V trimmed by 5 bases and J by 0 bases, 4 bases remained unmatched. This CDR3 spans 16 amino acids. The CDR3 region has the DNA TGTGCCTGGGAGGGACAGGGGACCTCTGGGGCCAACGTCCTGACTTTC. Protein sequence: CAWEGQGTSGANVLTF.

This CDR3 is CASSDRGRFYEQYF. The DNA of the CDR3 is TGTGCCAGCAGCGACCGCGGGAGATTCTACGAGCAGTACTTC. The genes are TRBV11-2 and TRBJ2-7, with 7 bases that match TRBD2. V shed 5 bases and J 3 bases; nucleotides not matched to a gene: 7. This CDR3 region has 14 residues. Germline V gives CDR1 SGHAT, CDR2 FQNNGV.

The V gene is TRBV11-1, the J gene TRBJ2-5; weak D call: TRBD2 (6 bases). CDR3 length equals 14 residues. V was cut by 7 bases and J by 2 bases, with 14 bases left in between. Germline V gives CDR1 SGHAT, CDR2 FQDESV (reference sequence). The CDR3 region is CASTHLAEQETQYF. In DNA form, the CDR3 reads TGTGCCAGCACCCACTTAGCGGAACAAGAGACCCAGTACTTC.

The V call is TRBV7-9, the J call TRBJ2-7; 9 bases line up with TRBD1. CDR1 and CDR2 (germline): SEHNR, FQNEAQ (reference sequence). The CDR3 runs to 17 residues. The V segment lost 5 bases and the J segment 4 bases; nucleotides outside the gene matches: 15. This CDR3 reads CASSHRSGQGRSYEQYF. The CDR3 nucleotides read TGTGCCAGCAGCCACCGATCTGGACAGGGGCGATCGTACGAGCAGTACTTC.

The chain is built from TRBV11-1 and TRBJ2-4; TRBD1 agrees at 7 bases. CDR1 SGHAT and CDR2 FQDESV come from the germline V gene (reference sequence). V was pared by 5 bases and J by 0 bases, with 7 bases of the junction left unmatched. The CDR3 has 16 residues. This chain's CDR3 is CASSTRTGRAKNIQYF. CDR3 DNA sequence: TGTGCCAGCAGCACAAGGACAGGTCGAGCCAAAAACATTCAGTACTTC.

The V gene is TRBV27, the J gene TRBJ1-1; 7 nucleotides match TRBD1. V lost 5 bases and J lost 7; bases outside the gene matches: 7. Germline CDR1 is MNHEY and CDR2 is SMNVEV (reference sequence). This CDR3 has 13 residues. The CDR3 reads CASSKRDSHEAFF. DNA for the CDR3: TGTGCCAGCAGTAAACGGGACAGCCATGAAGCTTTCTTT.

This chain uses TRBV11-2 with TRBJ2-5, with 7 positions matching TRBD1. Germline V lookup: CDR1 SGHAT, CDR2 FQNNGV. CDR3 size: 14 residues. The V segment lost 6 bases and the J segment 2 bases; nucleotides outside the gene matches: 6. The CDR3 sequence: CASSYGTVQETQYF. The CDR3 DNA reads TGTGCCAGCAGTTACGGGACAGTGCAAGAGACCCAGTACTTC.